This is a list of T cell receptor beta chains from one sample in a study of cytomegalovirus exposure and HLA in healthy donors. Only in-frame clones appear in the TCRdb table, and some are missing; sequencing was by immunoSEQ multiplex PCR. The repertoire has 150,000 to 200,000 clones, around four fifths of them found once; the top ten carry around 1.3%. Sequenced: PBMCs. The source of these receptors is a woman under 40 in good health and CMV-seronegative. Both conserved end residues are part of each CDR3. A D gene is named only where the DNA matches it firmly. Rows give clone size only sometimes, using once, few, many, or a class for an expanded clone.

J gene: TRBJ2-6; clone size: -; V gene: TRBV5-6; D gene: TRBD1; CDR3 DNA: TGTGCCAGCAGCCGACATACCGGGACAGGAGTCTCTGGGGCCAACGTCCTGACTTTC; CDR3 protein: CASSRHTGTGVSGANVLTF
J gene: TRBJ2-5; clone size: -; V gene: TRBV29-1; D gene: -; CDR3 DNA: TGCAGCGTTGATTCAGGGGTTGGAGAGACCCAGTACTTC; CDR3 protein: CSVDSGVGETQYF
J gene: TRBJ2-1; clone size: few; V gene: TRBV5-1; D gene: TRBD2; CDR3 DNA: TGCGCCAGCAGGCCTAGCGGGGTGTACAATGAGCAGTTCTTC; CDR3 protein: CASRPSGVYNEQFF
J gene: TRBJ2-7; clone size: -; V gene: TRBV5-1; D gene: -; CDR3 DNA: TGCGCCAGCAGCTTAGCTGGGGGCGACGACGAGCAGTACTTC; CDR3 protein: CASSLAGGDDEQYF
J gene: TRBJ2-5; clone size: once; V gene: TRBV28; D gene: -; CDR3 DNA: TGTGCCAGCAGTTTTGGGGCTAAAGAGACCCAGTACTTC; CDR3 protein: CASSFGAKETQYF
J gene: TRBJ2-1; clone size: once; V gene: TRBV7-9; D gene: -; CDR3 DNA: TGTGCCAGCAGCTCCTTCGGGGGTCGAGACAATGAGCAGTTCTTC; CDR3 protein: CASSSFGGRDNEQFF
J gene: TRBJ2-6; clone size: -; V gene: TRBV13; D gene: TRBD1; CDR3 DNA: TGTGCCAGCATCAGGACAGGGGGTTCTGGGGCCAACGTCCTGACTTTC; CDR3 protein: CASIRTGGSGANVLTF
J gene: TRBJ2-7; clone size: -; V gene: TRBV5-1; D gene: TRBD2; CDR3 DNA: TGCGCCAGCAGCTTACTAGCGGGAGCCAACTCCTACGAGCAGTACTTC; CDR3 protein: CASSLLAGANSYEQYF
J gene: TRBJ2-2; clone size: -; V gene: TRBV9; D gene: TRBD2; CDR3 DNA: TGTGCCAGCAGCCTGGGACTAGCAGCGGCCGGGGAGCTGTTTTTT; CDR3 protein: CASSLGLAAAGELFF
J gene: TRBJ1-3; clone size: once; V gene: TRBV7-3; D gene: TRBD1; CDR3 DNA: TGTGCCAGCAGCTTACAGGGGGCTGGAAACACCATATATTTT; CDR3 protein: CASSLQGAGNTIYF
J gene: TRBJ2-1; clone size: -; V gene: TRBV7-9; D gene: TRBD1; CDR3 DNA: TGTGCCAGCAGCTTAGGAGCCGGGACAGGACTCTACAATGAGCAGTTCTTC; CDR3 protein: CASSLGAGTGLYNEQFF
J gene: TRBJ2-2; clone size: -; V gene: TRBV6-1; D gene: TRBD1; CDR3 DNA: TGTGCCAGCAGTGTCATCCCCCAGGGGGCCGGGGAGCTGTTTTTT; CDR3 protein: CASSVIPQGAGELFF
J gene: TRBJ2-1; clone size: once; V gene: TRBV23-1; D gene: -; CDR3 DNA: TGCGCCAGCAGTCCAGGGGGGTCAACCCTCAATGAGCAGTTCTTC; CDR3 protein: CASSPGGSTLNEQFF
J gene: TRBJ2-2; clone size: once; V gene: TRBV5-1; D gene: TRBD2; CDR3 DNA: TGCGCCAGCAGCCCCGTAGCGGGGGGGCCCACCGGGGAGCTGTTTTTT; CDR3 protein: CASSPVAGGPTGELFF
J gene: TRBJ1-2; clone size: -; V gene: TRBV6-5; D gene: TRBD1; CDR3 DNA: TGTGCCAGCAGGGGGGACAGCACCTATGGCTACACCTTC; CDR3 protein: CASRGDSTYGYTF
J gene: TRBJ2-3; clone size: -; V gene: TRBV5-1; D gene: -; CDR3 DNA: TGCGCCAGCAGCTTGTCGCAGGGTGCTTGGACAGATACGCAGTATTTT; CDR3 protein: CASSLSQGAWTDTQYF
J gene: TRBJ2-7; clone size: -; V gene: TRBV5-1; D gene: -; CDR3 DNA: TGCGCCAGCAGCGTCTGGGGCCCGGCCTACGAGCAGTACTTC; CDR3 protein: CASSVWGPAYEQYF
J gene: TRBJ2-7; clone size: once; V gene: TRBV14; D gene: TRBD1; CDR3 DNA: TGTGCCAGCAGCCAAGGCATGCTTCGGGACAGCTCCTACGAGCAGTACTTC; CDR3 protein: CASSQGMLRDSSYEQYF
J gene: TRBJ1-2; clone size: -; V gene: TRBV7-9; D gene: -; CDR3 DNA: TGTGCCAGCAGCTACGTGGGGGCGGGCGGCTACACCTTC; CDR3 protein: CASSYVGAGGYTF
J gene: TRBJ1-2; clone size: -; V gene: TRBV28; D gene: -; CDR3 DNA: TGTGCCAGCAGCCCACAGGTTAACTATGGCTACACCTTC; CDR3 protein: CASSPQVNYGYTF
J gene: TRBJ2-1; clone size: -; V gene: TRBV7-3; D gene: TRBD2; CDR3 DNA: TGTGCCAGCAGCCCAGGGACTAGCGGGGGCGAGAATGAGCAGTTCTTC; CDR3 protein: CASSPGTSGGENEQFF
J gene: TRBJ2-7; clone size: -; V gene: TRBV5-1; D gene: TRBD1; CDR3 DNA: TGCGCCAGCAGCTTGGGACAGGGCGAGTACGAGCAGTACTTC; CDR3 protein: CASSLGQGEYEQYF
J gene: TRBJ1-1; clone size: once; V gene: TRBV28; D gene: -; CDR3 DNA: TGTGCCAGCAGTTTAGTGGGGGGAGCTTTCTTT; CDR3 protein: CASSLVGGAFF
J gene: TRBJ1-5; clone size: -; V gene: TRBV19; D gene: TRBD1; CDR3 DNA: TGTGCCAGTAGGATGAGGACAGGGGAGGCTGGACAGCCCCAGCATTTT; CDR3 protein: CASRMRTGEAGQPQHF
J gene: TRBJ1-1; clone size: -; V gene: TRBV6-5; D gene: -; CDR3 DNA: TGTGCCAGCAGTTACAGGGGCGCGGTGAACACTGAAGCTTTCTTT; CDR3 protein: CASSYRGAVNTEAFF
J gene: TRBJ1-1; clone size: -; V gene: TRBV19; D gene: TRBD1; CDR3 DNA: TGTGCCAGTAGTATCTATCCGGGACGACAGGGGGCCGCTGAAGCTTTCTTT; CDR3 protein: CASSIYPGRQGAAEAFF
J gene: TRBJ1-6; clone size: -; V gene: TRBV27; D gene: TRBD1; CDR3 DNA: TGTGCCAGCAGCGGACAGGGTTGGTCACCCCTCCACTTT; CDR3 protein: CASSGQGWSPLHF
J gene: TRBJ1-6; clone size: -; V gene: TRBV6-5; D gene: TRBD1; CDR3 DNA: TGTGCCAGCGGGACAGGCCTTAATTCACCCCTCCACTTT; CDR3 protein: CASGTGLNSPLHF
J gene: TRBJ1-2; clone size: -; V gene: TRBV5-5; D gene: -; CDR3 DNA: TGTGCCAGCAGCTTGGACCCCACGGGCTATGGCTACACCTTC; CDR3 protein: CASSLDPTGYGYTF
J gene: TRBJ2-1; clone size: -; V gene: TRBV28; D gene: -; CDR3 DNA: TGTGCCAGCAGTTTATTCTCGCGATCAGGCAATGAGCAGTTCTTC; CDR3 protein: CASSLFSRSGNEQFF
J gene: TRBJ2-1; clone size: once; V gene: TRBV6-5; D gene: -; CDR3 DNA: TGTGCCAGCAGTTACGACAGGAGCTCCTACAATGAGCAGTTCTTC; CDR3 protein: CASSYDRSSYNEQFF
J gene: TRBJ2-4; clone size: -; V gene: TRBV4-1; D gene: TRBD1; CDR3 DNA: TGCGCCAGCAGCCATCCGGGACAGGGGTCGAACATTCAGTACTTC; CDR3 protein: CASSHPGQGSNIQYF
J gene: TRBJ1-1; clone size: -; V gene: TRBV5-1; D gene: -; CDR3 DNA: TGCGCCAGCAGCTATTCCGAAGGAGTCACTGAAGCTTTCTTT; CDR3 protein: CASSYSEGVTEAFF
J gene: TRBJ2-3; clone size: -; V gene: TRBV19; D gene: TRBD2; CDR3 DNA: TGTGCCAGTAGTATAAGGGGACTAGCGGGGGGCCTCACAGATACGCAGTATTTT; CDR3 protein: CASSIRGLAGGLTDTQYF
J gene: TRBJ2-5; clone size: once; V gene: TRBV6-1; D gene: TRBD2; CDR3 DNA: TGTGCCAGCAGTGAAATGGGCGGGGGAGGCCAAGAGACCCAGTACTTC; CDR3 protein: CASSEMGGGGQETQYF